The rows below give T cell receptor beta chains drawn from one sample of a study of PD-1 blockade in classical Hodgkin lymphoma. Sequenced by immunoSEQ multiplex PCR; TCRdb stores in-frame clones only, minus some. This sample has tens of thousands of clones, with around 89% found just once. Specimen: peripheral blood mononuclear cells (PBMCs), collected before the fourth cycle of nivolumab. Receptors originate from a human donor with classical Hodgkin lymphoma. Both conserved end residues are part of each CDR3.

v_call,cdr3_aa
TRBV18,CASSSAAGEGLEQYF
TRBV4-2,CASSQEADQPQHF
TRBV2,CASSLGYGETQYF
TRBV9,CASSVAPGLAGDTQYF
TRBV9,CASSVDGGAFTDTQYF
TRBV28,CASSLSRGIGYGYTF
TRBV5-4,CASSLLSSSGNTIYF
TRBV6-6,CASSQDRASFYEQYF
TRBV30,CARSKLRVTDTQYF
TRBV4-1,CASSPRQGANTEAFF
TRBV5-1,CASSLDSPNTGELFF
TRBV9,CASSGGLAEETQYF
TRBV6-1,CASSEGGVGEKLFF
TRBV4-2,CASSQDRGGYNEQFF
TRBV27,CASRTAGPYEQYF
TRBV4-2,CASSQDNRGWTSGIKNIQYF
TRBV4-2,CASSQGTSGEGYEQFF
TRBV19,CASSISVPSGAYNEQFF
TRBV5-1,CASRPGGAPQETQYF
TRBV15,CATSREGRSTDTQYF
TRBV19,CASSKAKQGQPQHF
TRBV9,CASSVEGAGNTIYF
TRBV28,CASSLWLAGTYEQYF
TRBV28,CASSPGDSANEKLFF
TRBV7-8,CASSRVAGANVLTF
TRBV2,CASSAIAVLRETQYF
TRBV19,CASSPNTPQGRVAKNIQYF
TRBV7-9,CASSSTGSGDSPLHF
TRBV2,CASSERQGRAGANVLTF
TRBV28,CASSFGGISGNTIYF
TRBV5-6,CASSLDLGLTYVEQFF
TRBV11-3,CASSGNGLPNAETQYF
TRBV7-9,CASSSGQGRSEKLFF
TRBV29-1,CSVVEGGETQYF
TRBV14,CASSQITYNEQFF
TRBV7-7,CASSPRLAGGNLVPGANVLTF
TRBV25-1,CASAPDSFNQPQHF
TRBV28,CASSMTGIVEKLFF
TRBV4-1,CASSHRQTYEQYF
TRBV14,CASSHKRASTDTQYF
TRBV11-2,CATVENSGAGNTIYF
TRBV2,CASISGGLEQYF
TRBV7-6,CASSQPGDYYTGELFF
TRBV29-1,CSVEERGHGFEQYF
TRBV5-6,CASSLPHGTLYEQYF
TRBV5-5,CASSLPGTGVRGYTF
TRBV30,CAWTIKGTVPYNEQFF
TRBV6-5,CASKQGNNEQFF
TRBV6-1,CASSRKTYGYTF
TRBV9,CASRGNTIYF
TRBV27,CASSSTTASLAGGRNEQFF
TRBV6-4,CASSDSPSNQPQHF
TRBV19,CASSITGGDETQYF
TRBV29-1,CSVGEGQPQHF
TRBV4-1,CASSQEGAASGDTQYF